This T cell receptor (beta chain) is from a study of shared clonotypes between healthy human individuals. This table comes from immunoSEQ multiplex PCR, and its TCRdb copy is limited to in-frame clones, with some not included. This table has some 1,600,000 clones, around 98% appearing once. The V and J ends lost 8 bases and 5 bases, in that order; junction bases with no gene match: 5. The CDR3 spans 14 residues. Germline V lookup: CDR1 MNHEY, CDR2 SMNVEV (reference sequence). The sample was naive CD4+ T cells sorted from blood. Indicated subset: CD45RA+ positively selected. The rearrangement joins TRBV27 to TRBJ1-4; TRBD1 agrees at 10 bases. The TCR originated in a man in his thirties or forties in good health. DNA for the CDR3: TGTGCCAGCGGAAGGGACAGGGGCAATGAAAAACTGTTTTTT. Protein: CASGRDRGNEKLFF.